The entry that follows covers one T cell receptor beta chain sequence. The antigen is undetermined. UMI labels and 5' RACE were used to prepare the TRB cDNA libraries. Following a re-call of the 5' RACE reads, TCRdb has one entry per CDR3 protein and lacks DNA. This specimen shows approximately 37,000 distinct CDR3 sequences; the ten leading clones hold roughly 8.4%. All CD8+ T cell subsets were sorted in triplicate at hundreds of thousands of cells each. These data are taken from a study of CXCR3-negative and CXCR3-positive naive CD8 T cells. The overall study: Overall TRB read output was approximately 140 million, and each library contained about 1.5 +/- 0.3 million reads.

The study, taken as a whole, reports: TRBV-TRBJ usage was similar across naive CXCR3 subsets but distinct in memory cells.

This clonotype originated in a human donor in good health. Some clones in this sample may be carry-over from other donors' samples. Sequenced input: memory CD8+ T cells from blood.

The CDR3 loop reads CASSLEERYEQYF. V gene TRBV7-6 combines with J gene TRBJ2-7. Germline CDR1 reads SGHVS; CDR2 reads FNYEAQ. CDR3 length: 13 residues.